Given below is one T cell receptor (beta chain) in context. Its matching antigen is unknown. Unique molecular identifiers were present on the cDNA, and a universal primer site came from template switching. TCRdb re-called the 5' RACE reads through MiXCR, storing one row per CDR3 protein. The profile shows 510,000 or so distinct CDR3 sequences, about 16% of them singletons. These data are taken from a study of identical twins. Overall study results and limits: Findings depended on cross-sectional statistics rather than tracking the same donors. Weaker excess twin sharing was observed in beta out-of-frame sequences. High-abundance cord blood beta clonotypes had fewer insertions; memory repertoires showed none.

A further study also used this sample, focusing on yellow fever vaccine responses in identical twins.

The source is a woman under 30 in good health. Sequencing was done on a sample of CD4+ T cells sorted from blood.

In DNA, the CDR3 is TGTGCCAGCAGACTCGACGGGAACACTGAAGCTTTCTTT. Its translation: CASRLDGNTEAFF. The chain employs TRBV2 and TRBJ1-1; D unresolved. V lost 6 bases, J lost 1 base, and 9 bases lay in between. CDR3 length: 13 amino acids. Germline CDR1 SNHLY, CDR2 FYNNEI.